This TCR beta chain stems from a study of blood T cell repertoires in COVID-19. Whole-study context: Donors in the United States, Italy and Spain gave samples during acute or convalescent COVID-19.

V lost 1 base to trimming and J lost 1 base, with 8 bases between them. The CDR3 has 16 amino acids. Germline V gene lookup returns CDR1 LNHDA and CDR2 SQIVND (reference sequence). Measured with immunoSEQ multiplex PCR; TCRdb has only the in-frame clones, and not every one. The sample contains approximately 100,000 clones, 91% of which appear only once. The sample was peripheral blood. The V gene is TRBV19, the J gene TRBJ2-6; D is ambiguous. The source of this sequence is a human donor in a cohort sampled during active COVID-19. The CDR3 DNA sequence: TGTGCCAGTAGTATAGTTTGGAGTTCTGGGGCCAACGTCCTGACTTTC. It specifies CASSIVWSSGANVLTF.